The present entry profiles one T cell receptor (beta chain) with its context. The antigen is not known. The CDR3 extends over 16 amino acids. The ends lost 4 bases at V and 5 bases at J; junction bases unmatched: 12. Looked up from germline, CDR1 is SQVTM and CDR2 is ANQGSEA. In TCRdb, the RT-PCR reads were re-called with MiXCR into one record per CDR3 protein. Of some 480,000 distinct CDR3 sequences in the sample, around 9.9% were seen once. This sample was included in a study of response to subunit inactivated influenza vaccine. Regarding the study as a whole: Authors suggested each seasonal flu vaccination may recruit only limited numbers of new T cells.

The rearrangement uses TRBV29-1 and TRBJ2-7; 12 nucleotides agree with TRBD2. The receptor comes from a man aged 45 to 65 who received an inactivated influenza vaccine. The sequenced sample was PBMCs from blood, obtained about 6 weeks after vaccination. The CDR3 DNA sequence: TGCAGCGTTGGAGGGACGACTAGCGGGAGCCTCAACGAGCAGTACTTC. Encoded protein: CSVGGTTSGSLNEQYF.